The rows below give T cell receptor beta chains drawn from one sample of a study of radiotherapy plus CTLA-4 blockade in lung cancer. Produced via immunoSEQ multiplex PCR; TCRdb's table is partial and in-frame only. The table lists 56,000 or so clones, less than 80% of them singletons. Source: peripheral blood, taken from a patient treated with radiotherapy plus ipilimumab. The receptor set was obtained from a human donor with non-small cell lung cancer who had a complete response to radiotherapy plus ipilimumab. CDR3s include the opening cysteine and the closing phenylalanine or tryptophan. Each record gives: V gene, J gene, D gene, clone size, CDR3 protein, CDR3 DNA. D genes are given only for firm matches. Size tells how often a clone was seen (once, few, many) or the class of an expanded clone, and some rows leave it out.

v_call: TRBV7-2
j_call: TRBJ2-7
d_call: -
clone_size: -
cdr3_aa: CASSLVALSYEQYF
cdr3_nt: TGTGCCAGCAGCTTAGTAGCGTTATCCTACGAGCAGTACTTC

v_call: TRBV5-5
j_call: TRBJ1-2
d_call: -
clone_size: -
cdr3_aa: CASSPGGAWGYTF
cdr3_nt: TGTGCCAGCAGCCCGGGCGGGGCGTGGGGCTACACCTTC

v_call: TRBV5-4
j_call: TRBJ1-6
d_call: -
clone_size: -
cdr3_aa: CASSLDREFNSPLHF
cdr3_nt: TGTGCCAGCAGCTTGGACCGGGAATTTAATTCACCCCTCCACTTT

v_call: TRBV25-1
j_call: TRBJ2-7
d_call: TRBD2
clone_size: -
cdr3_aa: CASSELRLSGGEQYF
cdr3_nt: TGTGCCAGCAGTGAACTGCGACTAAGCGGGGGTGAGCAGTACTTC

v_call: TRBV5-1
j_call: TRBJ2-7
d_call: -
clone_size: -
cdr3_aa: CASSFTGPTYEQYF
cdr3_nt: TGCGCCAGCAGCTTCACAGGGCCCACCTACGAGCAGTACTTC

v_call: TRBV4-3
j_call: TRBJ1-4
d_call: -
clone_size: -
cdr3_aa: CASSQDPGGMSNEKLFF
cdr3_nt: TGCGCCAGCAGCCAAGATCCGGGGGGCATGTCTAATGAAAAACTGTTTTTT

v_call: TRBV27
j_call: TRBJ2-3
d_call: -
clone_size: -
cdr3_aa: CASSQGLAVGDTQYF
cdr3_nt: TGTGCCAGCAGCCAGGGGCTAGCGGTGGGGGATACGCAGTATTTT

v_call: TRBV6-1
j_call: TRBJ2-5
d_call: TRBD1
clone_size: once
cdr3_aa: CASSETRGQSETQYF
cdr3_nt: TGTGCCAGCAGTGAGACCAGGGGGCAATCGGAGACCCAGTACTTC

v_call: TRBV6-1
j_call: TRBJ1-5
d_call: -
clone_size: once
cdr3_aa: CAGTAGGRGQPQHF
cdr3_nt: TGTGCCGGGACCGCGGGGGGGCGCGGGCAGCCCCAGCATTTT

v_call: TRBV19
j_call: TRBJ1-1
d_call: TRBD1
clone_size: -
cdr3_aa: CASSIRGQGSEAFF
cdr3_nt: TGTGCCAGTAGTATAAGGGGACAGGGGAGTGAGGCTTTCTTT

v_call: TRBV14
j_call: TRBJ2-3
d_call: TRBD2
clone_size: -
cdr3_aa: CASSQYAGRVSTDTQYF
cdr3_nt: TGTGCCAGCAGCCAATACGCCGGGAGGGTTAGCACAGATACGCAGTATTTT

v_call: TRBV29-1
j_call: TRBJ2-1
d_call: -
clone_size: once
cdr3_aa: CSVEDPRMTGDNEQFF
cdr3_nt: TGCAGCGTTGAAGATCCCCGGATGACAGGCGACAATGAGCAGTTCTTC

v_call: TRBV10-3
j_call: TRBJ2-2
d_call: -
clone_size: -
cdr3_aa: CAISLVRGLNTGELFF
cdr3_nt: TGTGCCATCAGTCTAGTCCGAGGCTTGAACACCGGGGAGCTGTTTTTT

v_call: TRBV7-9
j_call: TRBJ1-1
d_call: -
clone_size: -
cdr3_aa: CASSLNSNRAFF
cdr3_nt: TGTGCCAGCAGCCTCAACTCTAATAGAGCTTTCTTT

v_call: TRBV7-9
j_call: TRBJ1-2
d_call: -
clone_size: -
cdr3_aa: CASSLALGLNYGYTF
cdr3_nt: TGTGCCAGCAGCTTAGCCCTCGGACTTAACTATGGCTACACCTTC

v_call: TRBV6-5
j_call: TRBJ1-6
d_call: TRBD1
clone_size: -
cdr3_aa: CASGPDRANSPLHF
cdr3_nt: TGTGCCAGCGGACCCGACAGGGCAAATTCACCCCTCCACTTT

v_call: TRBV6-5
j_call: TRBJ1-2
d_call: TRBD1
clone_size: -
cdr3_aa: CASSLGQGGGYTF
cdr3_nt: TGTGCCAGCAGCCTCGGACAGGGCGGAGGCTACACCTTC

v_call: TRBV30
j_call: TRBJ1-1
d_call: TRBD1
clone_size: -
cdr3_aa: CAWSTSKSGTGNMNTEAFF
cdr3_nt: TGTGCCTGGAGTACAAGTAAGTCCGGGACAGGGAACATGAACACTGAAGCTTTCTTT

v_call: TRBV2
j_call: TRBJ2-1
d_call: TRBD1
clone_size: -
cdr3_aa: CASRNRGINEQFF
cdr3_nt: TGTGCCAGCAGGAACAGGGGGATCAATGAGCAGTTCTTC

v_call: TRBV9
j_call: TRBJ2-3
d_call: TRBD2
clone_size: few
cdr3_aa: CASSGGLAGEEDTQYF
cdr3_nt: TGTGCCAGCAGCGGGGGACTAGCGGGAGAGGAAGATACGCAGTATTTT

v_call: TRBV7-7
j_call: TRBJ2-1
d_call: TRBD1
clone_size: -
cdr3_aa: CASSLGYRGNNEQFF
cdr3_nt: TGTGCTAGCAGCTTAGGTTACAGGGGCAACAATGAGCAGTTCTTC

v_call: TRBV19
j_call: TRBJ1-5
d_call: TRBD1
clone_size: -
cdr3_aa: CASSPRGQAYSNQPQHF
cdr3_nt: TGTGCCAGTAGTCCTAGGGGACAGGCATATAGCAATCAGCCCCAGCATTTT

v_call: TRBV27
j_call: TRBJ1-5
d_call: -
clone_size: -
cdr3_aa: CASSLAGGNQPQHF
cdr3_nt: TGTGCCAGCAGTTTAGCCGGGGGAAATCAGCCCCAGCATTTT

v_call: TRBV9
j_call: TRBJ1-2
d_call: TRBD1
clone_size: few
cdr3_aa: CASSAVPTGGSSWGYTF
cdr3_nt: TGTGCCAGCAGCGCAGTTCCGACAGGGGGCTCCTCCTGGGGCTACACCTTC

v_call: TRBV4-1
j_call: TRBJ1-3
d_call: TRBD1
clone_size: few
cdr3_aa: CASSQPGRTGGNTIYF
cdr3_nt: TGCGCCAGCAGCCAACCTGGCCGGACAGGCGGAAACACCATATATTTT

v_call: TRBV5-6
j_call: TRBJ2-7
d_call: -
clone_size: -
cdr3_aa: CASSLETSYEQYF
cdr3_nt: TGTGCCAGCAGCTTGGAGACAAGCTACGAGCAGTACTTC

v_call: TRBV29-1
j_call: TRBJ2-3
d_call: -
clone_size: -
cdr3_aa: CSVVFRGSTDTQYF
cdr3_nt: TGCAGCGTTGTATTCCGCGGGAGCACAGATACGCAGTATTTT

v_call: TRBV4-1
j_call: TRBJ1-4
d_call: -
clone_size: -
cdr3_aa: CASSQGTKQSEKLFF
cdr3_nt: TGCGCCAGCAGCCAAGGGACTAAACAGAGCGAAAAACTGTTTTTT

v_call: TRBV18
j_call: TRBJ2-1
d_call: TRBD1
clone_size: once
cdr3_aa: CASSQGGSNEQFF
cdr3_nt: TGTGCCAGCTCACAAGGGGGCAGCAATGAGCAGTTCTTC

v_call: TRBV5-1
j_call: TRBJ2-1
d_call: TRBD2
clone_size: -
cdr3_aa: CASRGLAGGESEQFF
cdr3_nt: TGCGCCAGCAGGGGACTAGCGGGGGGGGAAAGTGAGCAGTTCTTC

v_call: TRBV9
j_call: TRBJ2-1
d_call: TRBD2
clone_size: -
cdr3_aa: CASSYGTSGSFEQFF
cdr3_nt: TGTGCCAGCAGCTACGGGACTAGCGGGAGCTTTGAGCAGTTCTTC

v_call: TRBV6-5
j_call: TRBJ1-2
d_call: TRBD1
clone_size: -
cdr3_aa: CASSYRDRADYGYTF
cdr3_nt: TGTGCCAGCAGTTACCGGGACAGGGCCGACTATGGCTACACCTTC

v_call: TRBV7-2
j_call: TRBJ1-3
d_call: -
clone_size: -
cdr3_aa: CASSYPGLFGNTIYF
cdr3_nt: TGTGCCAGCAGTTACCCAGGGTTGTTTGGAAACACCATATATTTT

v_call: TRBV29-1
j_call: TRBJ2-2
d_call: TRBD1
clone_size: -
cdr3_aa: CSVYGGDRGRGTGELFF
cdr3_nt: TGCAGCGTTTACGGGGGGGACAGGGGGCGCGGGACCGGGGAGCTGTTTTTT

v_call: TRBV28
j_call: TRBJ2-2
d_call: -
clone_size: -
cdr3_aa: CASAGTQNTGELFF
cdr3_nt: TGTGCCAGCGCCGGGACACAGAACACCGGGGAGCTGTTTTTT

v_call: TRBV9
j_call: TRBJ2-4
d_call: TRBD1
clone_size: -
cdr3_aa: CASSAGQGANIQYF
cdr3_nt: TGTGCCAGCAGCGCGGGACAGGGAGCGAACATTCAGTACTTC

v_call: TRBV6-1
j_call: TRBJ2-3
d_call: TRBD2
clone_size: -
cdr3_aa: CASSEVALAVTDTQYF
cdr3_nt: TGTGCCAGCAGTGAAGTGGCGCTAGCGGTCACAGATACGCAGTATTTT

v_call: TRBV10-3
j_call: TRBJ1-5
d_call: TRBD1
clone_size: -
cdr3_aa: CAISPGQGVNQPQHF
cdr3_nt: TGTGCCATCAGCCCGGGACAGGGAGTCAATCAGCCCCAGCATTTT

v_call: TRBV10-3
j_call: TRBJ1-2
d_call: TRBD1
clone_size: -
cdr3_aa: CAISESAGQGGYGYTF
cdr3_nt: TGTGCCATCAGTGAGTCCGCGGGACAGGGAGGCTATGGCTACACCTTC

v_call: TRBV28
j_call: TRBJ2-2
d_call: -
clone_size: -
cdr3_aa: CASKVGGGKGELFF
cdr3_nt: TGTGCCAGCAAAGTGGGAGGGGGAAAAGGGGAGCTGTTTTTT

v_call: TRBV18
j_call: TRBJ2-5
d_call: TRBD2
clone_size: -
cdr3_aa: CASSRVASGNFMRPSKETQYF
cdr3_nt: TGTGCCAGCTCACGCGTTGCTAGCGGGAATTTCATGAGGCCCTCAAAAGAGACCCAGTACTTC

v_call: TRBV7-2
j_call: TRBJ2-7
d_call: TRBD2
clone_size: few
cdr3_aa: CASRPTSGGSYEQYF
cdr3_nt: TGTGCCAGCAGACCGACTAGCGGGGGCTCCTACGAGCAGTACTTC

v_call: TRBV7-2
j_call: TRBJ2-6
d_call: -
clone_size: -
cdr3_aa: CASSPVRSGANVLTF
cdr3_nt: TGTGCCAGCAGCCCGGTTCGCTCTGGGGCCAACGTCCTGACTTTC

v_call: TRBV6-4
j_call: TRBJ2-3
d_call: -
clone_size: -
cdr3_aa: CASSRGGASDTQYF
cdr3_nt: TGTGCCAGCAGCCGAGGGGGGGCGTCAGATACGCAGTATTTT

v_call: TRBV9
j_call: TRBJ2-5
d_call: -
clone_size: once
cdr3_aa: CASSSGWMGAETQYF
cdr3_nt: TGTGCCAGCAGCTCCGGGTGGATGGGGGCGGAGACCCAGTACTTC

v_call: TRBV28
j_call: TRBJ2-1
d_call: TRBD1
clone_size: -
cdr3_aa: CASGTGVINEQFF
cdr3_nt: TGTGCCAGCGGGACAGGGGTGATCAATGAGCAGTTCTTC

v_call: TRBV4-1
j_call: TRBJ2-5
d_call: TRBD2
clone_size: -
cdr3_aa: CASSQGLAGDFETQYF
cdr3_nt: TGCGCCAGCAGCCAAGGTCTGGCGGGAGATTTTGAGACCCAGTACTTC